The present entry profiles one T cell receptor beta chain with its context. As yet, its antigen is unknown. Germline-derived CDR1 and CDR2 are LGHDT and YNNKEL (reference sequence). CDR3 length: 14 residues. The ends were cut back, 0 bases at V and 3 bases at J, with 9 bases in the middle. UMIs and sample barcodes were carried by the TCR alpha and TCR beta cDNA libraries that 5'RACE produced using constant-segment primers. Via MiXCR, TCRdb re-called the 5' RACE reads, giving one row per CDR3 protein. The table records just under 550,000 distinct CDR3 sequences, about 20% of them present only once. This record belongs to a study of T-cell memory formation after mild COVID-19. Study-wide findings and caveats: Some SARS-CoV-2-responding clones were already detected in memory before infection.

This receptor was taken from an adult woman who had mild COVID-19 (a few samples of this study predate the infection). Cell type and time point are not known. The specimen sequenced was PBMCs or a T cell subset sorted from them (not recorded which). J is TRBJ2-7 and V is TRBV3-1; D remains ambiguous. The CDR3 loop is CASSQEPASYEQYF. CDR3 DNA sequence: TGTGCCAGCAGCCAAGAACCAGCTAGCTACGAGCAGTACTTC.